These T cell receptor beta chains were read from a single sample in a study of CD8+ T cells in alopecia areata. Only in-frame clones appear in the TCRdb table, and some are missing; sequencing was by immunoSEQ multiplex PCR. Of about 140,000 clones listed, around 54% were seen once; the top ten hold more than 4.5%. The source material was CD4+ T cells sorted from blood. These receptors originate from a human donor in good health. Both conserved end residues are part of each CDR3. Clone size is given for some rows only: seen once, a few or many times, or a class if the clone is expanded.

NA	TRBV7-9	TRBJ2-5	CASDSQETQYF
NA	TRBV9	TRBJ2-3	CASSSRQGVTDTQYF
NA	TRBV11-2	TRBJ1-1	CASSWTGGPEAFF
NA	TRBV2	TRBJ2-7	CASTGGSYEQYF
NA	TRBV30	TRBJ1-1	CAWRRRSSTEAFF
NA	TRBV5-6	TRBJ2-3	CASSLLRLGVGITDTQYF
once	TRBV28	TRBJ1-1	CASTVRDSTEAFF
NA	TRBV29-1	TRBJ2-5	CSVGQGMGETQYF
NA	TRBV4-1	TRBJ2-1	CASSQFGRETYNEQFF
NA	TRBV7-2	TRBJ1-4	CASSKTGTEGEKLFF
few	TRBV6-5	TRBJ2-3	CASRITDAPF
once	TRBV25-1	TRBJ2-2	CASSRGFTGELFF
NA	TRBV29-1	TRBJ2-1	CSVTRDSSYNEQFF
few	TRBV2	TRBJ2-5	CASRGWETQYF
NA	TRBV23-1	TRBJ1-5	CASSQSTSGSSNQPQHF
few	TRBV4-1	TRBJ2-7	CASSQDPAQQYF
few	TRBV10-3	TRBJ1-2	CAISPTEFGGYTF
few	TRBV27	TRBJ2-4	CASSWKGLQYF
once	TRBV29-1	TRBJ1-1	CSVSLGIMNTEAFF
NA	TRBV29-1	TRBJ2-5	CSVGQETQYF
NA	TRBV5-6	TRBJ2-5	CASSGMSGQGYQETQYF
NA	TRBV29-1	TRBJ2-5	CSVGGGGETQYF
few	TRBV5-1	TRBJ2-5	CASSLTPGSETQYF
once	TRBV2	TRBJ1-2	CASRFGQWPPNYGYTF
NA	TRBV7-8	TRBJ2-5	CASSGVGSGEETQYF
NA	TRBV2	TRBJ2-7	CASSKRGHGTYEQYF
NA	TRBV7-9	TRBJ2-7	CASSLAFPYEQYF
NA	TRBV30	TRBJ1-5	CAWSVISGQPQHF
few	TRBV30	TRBJ2-7	CAWSVNYEQYF
NA	TRBV6-6	TRBJ1-1	CASSYRGVVTEAFF
once	TRBV5-1	TRBJ1-1	CASSTGDRNTEAFF
NA	TRBV29-1	TRBJ2-1	CSVDGGKQFF
few	TRBV7-2	TRBJ1-2	CASSRLGTVGGYTF
few	TRBV29-1	TRBJ1-4	CSVEFGGKLFF
once	TRBV7-8	TRBJ2-1	CASSLRTTNTRIRFF
NA	TRBV5-1	TRBJ2-5	CASSYQGGSETQYF
few	TRBV29-1	TRBJ2-7	CSVATFASDEQYF
few	TRBV2	TRBJ2-3	CASSDSSASLADTQYF
NA	TRBV4-1	TRBJ2-5	CASSQDPQRSETQYF
NA	TRBV6-5	TRBJ2-1	CASSLSGRSYNEQFF
NA	TRBV29-1	TRBJ2-3	CSVSSPFTDTQYF
few	TRBV6-1	TRBJ1-1	CASRFHEKTEAFF
NA	TRBV30	TRBJ1-1	CAGTGNTEAFF